Shown below are 28 T cell receptor beta chains from a single sample sequenced in a study of blood T cell repertoires in COVID-19. Sequencing was performed with immunoSEQ multiplex PCR; in TCRdb, only in-frame clones are kept and a portion is missing. The repertoire holds 30,000 to 40,000 clones, with around 87% as singletons. The material sequenced was peripheral blood. Source of these receptors: a man aged 60 to 75 with active COVID-19.

The chain joins TRBV6-4 to TRBJ2-1; D may be TRBD2 (6 bases). V dropped 4 bases and J dropped 2 bases, with 12 bases sitting between them. CDR3 length: 15 residues. In germline, CDR1 is MRHNA, CDR2 SNTAGT. This CDR3 is CASSGEGRPYNEQFF. The CDR3 DNA reads TGTGCCAGCAGTGGTGAGGGGAGGCCCTACAATGAGCAGTTCTTC.

This rearrangement joins TRBV7-3 to TRBJ2-2; TRBD2 matches at 11 bases. CDR3 length equals 17 residues. V dropped 5 bases and J dropped 6; count of bases not matched to a gene: 11. Germline lookup yields CDR1 SGHTA and CDR2 FQGTGA. CDR3: CASSLYSGGASAGELFF. In DNA form, the CDR3 reads TGTGCCAGCAGCCTCTATAGCGGGGGGGCCTCCGCCGGGGAGCTGTTTTTT.

This chain links TRBV9 with TRBJ1-4; tentatively, D is TRBD1 (6 bases). The V gene lost 2 bases and the J gene lost 8 bases, with 16 bases spanning the gap. The CDR3 has 15 residues. Germline V gives CDR1 SGDLS, CDR2 YYNGEE. As DNA, the CDR3 is TGTGCCAGCAGCGTCCGGGGGGGCGTGGGAGAAAAACTGTTTTTT. This translates into CASSVRGGVGEKLFF. Drawing the rest from reference TRBV9 and TRBJ1-4, the complete variable domain is DSGVTQTPKHLITATGQRVTLRCSPRSGDLSVYWYQQSLDQGLQFLIQYYNGEERAKGNILERFSAQQFPDLHSELNLSSLELGDSALYFCASSVRGGVGEKLFFGSGTQLSVL.

The chain joins TRBV9 to TRBJ1-6; 7 positions agree with TRBD1. The CDR3 is made up of 14 amino acids. Trimming took 3 bases from V and 6 from J; bases not matched to a gene: 3. Germline values: CDR1 SGDLS, CDR2 YYNGEE. CDR3 nucleotides: TGTGCCAGCAGCGCCGACAGGGCTAATTCACCCCTCCACTTT. Translating gives CASSADRANSPLHF.

The chain joins TRBV6-5 to TRBJ1-2; tentative D call: TRBD1 (5 bases). V dropped 7 bases and J dropped 5 bases, with 11 bases sitting between them. Looked up from germline, CDR1 is MNHEY and CDR2 is SVGAGI. This CDR3 has 12 amino acids. The chain's CDR3 is CASTTGLYGYTF. The CDR3 DNA follows: TGTGCCAGCACCACAGGCTTATATGGCTACACCTTC.

This clone came up once. V and J are TRBV5-1 and TRBJ2-4; D gene unclear. Trimming shortened V by 0 bases and J by 8 bases, and 12 bases separated the two germline ends. In germline, CDR1 is SGHRS, CDR2 YFSETQ. The CDR3 loop spans 14 amino acids. The CDR3 coding sequence is TGCGCCAGCAGCTTGGGGGCACGTCTGGACATTCAGTACTTC. This translates into CASSLGARLDIQYF.

The gene calls are TRBV6-5 and TRBJ1-6; 8 nucleotides agree with TRBD1. Germline V gene sequence: CDR1 MNHEY, CDR2 SVGAGI. Losses at the gene ends were 7 bases for V and 7 bases for J; bases not matched to a gene: 6. The CDR3 covers 14 residues. The CDR3 here is CASTSTGANSPLHF. In DNA, the CDR3 is TGTGCCAGCACCTCGACAGGGGCGAATTCACCCCTCCACTTT.

Here the CDR3 DNA reads TGTGCCACCAGCAGAGATCCGACAGATACGCAGTATTTT. This sequence encodes CATSRDPTDTQYF. This chain connects TRBV15 to TRBJ2-3; D is unclear. The CDR3 is made up of 13 amino acids. Trimming pared 0 bases from V and 3 bases from J, leaving 4 bases between. From germline, CDR1 is LNHNV and CDR2 YYDKDF (reference sequence).

This clone was observed a single time. The chain carries TRBV7-9 and TRBJ2-7, with 12 bases identical to TRBD2. After removal of 2 bases from V and 2 bases from J, the junction contained 4 bases not matched to a gene. The CDR3 has 16 amino acids. Germline values: CDR1 SEHNR, CDR2 FQNEAQ (reference sequence). The CDR3, as DNA: TGTGCCAGCAGCTTATCTAGCGGGAGGGGGACCTACGAGCAGTACTTC. It specifies CASSLSSGRGTYEQYF.

The V and J genes are TRBV30 and TRBJ2-4; D possibly corresponds to TRBD2 (6 bases). CDR1 is GTSNPN, CDR2 SVGIG, per germline (reference sequence). This CDR3 contains 13 residues. Deletions cut 4 bases from V and 9 bases from J, with 16 bases between. The CDR3 nucleotides are TGTGCCTGGACTAAGCGGGCTGGGGGCATTCAGTACTTC. Translating it yields CAWTKRAGGIQYF. The complete variable domain, with remaining parts taken from reference TRBV30 and TRBJ2-4, reads SQTIHQWPATLVQPVGSPLSLECTVEGTSNPNLYWYRQAAGRGLQLLFYSVGIGQISSEVPQNLSASRPQDRQFILSSKKLLLSDSGFYLCAWTKRAGGIQYFGAGTRLSVL.

The V gene is TRBV4-1, the J gene TRBJ1-2; no firm D call. The length of the CDR3 is 14 residues. V shed 4 bases and J shed 8 bases, with 17 bases lying between them. The germline V gene encodes CDR1 MGHRA and CDR2 YSYEKL. In nucleotides, the CDR3 is TGCGCCAGCAGCCGAGAGAACCTCCTTGGCGGCTACACCTTC. It translates to CASSRENLLGGYTF.

In its sample, this clone was seen a few times. The chain recombines TRBV10-2 with TRBJ2-7, with D possibly matching TRBD2 (5 bases). Trimming shortened V by 3 bases and J by 0 bases, and 12 bases separated the two germline ends. Germline V lookup: CDR1 WSHSY, CDR2 SAAADI. The CDR3 is 15 residues long. CDR3 in amino acids: CASSDQAASSYEQYF. The CDR3 region has the DNA TGCGCCAGCAGTGATCAAGCGGCGAGCTCCTACGAGCAGTACTTC.

This clone has a handful of counts. The V gene is TRBV2, the J gene TRBJ2-7; TRBD1 matches 9 bases. The ends lost 8 bases at V and 3 bases at J; junction bases unmatched: 11. The CDR3 has 15 amino acids. Germline lookup yields CDR1 SNHLY and CDR2 FYNNEI. The CDR3 is CASFTPGQGFYEQYF. As DNA, the CDR3 is TGTGCCAGCTTCACTCCGGGACAGGGCTTCTACGAGCAGTACTTC.

This chain links TRBV5-8 with TRBJ1-6; the D is unclear. Germline lookup yields CDR1 SGHTS and CDR2 YDEGEE. The CDR3 has 15 residues. Trimming left V 0 bases short and J 8 bases short, with 12 bases between. CDR3 nucleotides: TGTGCCAGCAGCTTGGAAGCAGCGGCGGATTCACCCCTCCACTTT. Its protein product is CASSLEAAADSPLHF.

Here the CDR3 reads CASSLAGGAGYGYTF. The CDR3 bases are TGTGCCAGCAGCTTGGCAGGGGGCGCCGGCTATGGCTACACCTTC. The V gene is TRBV7-2, the J gene TRBJ1-2; TRBD1 matches 8 bases. Germline CDR1 and CDR2: SGHTA and FQGNSA. V lost 3 bases to trimming and J lost 4 bases; unmatched junction nucleotides: 7. The CDR3 runs 15 residues.

Here the CDR3 DNA reads TGCGCCAGCAGCCAAGAGACAGGGCCTTACTATGGCTACACCTTC. The encoded protein is CASSQETGPYYGYTF. This rearrangement joins TRBV4-1 to TRBJ1-2, with 7 bases aligning to TRBD1. The CDR3 is 15 amino acids. Per germline, CDR1 MGHRA and CDR2 YSYEKL. The trim removed 0 bases at V and 3 bases at J, leaving 4 bases unmatched.

The chain is built from TRBV7-2 and TRBJ2-7, with D perhaps TRBD2 (5 bases). Germline assignment: CDR1 SGHTA and CDR2 FQGNSA. The V end was cut by 0 bases, the J end by 6 bases, with 12 bases between. The CDR3 contains 14 residues. The CDR3, as DNA: TGTGCCAGCAGCTTAGCGAGGGAATCCGGCGAGCAGTACTTC. This sequence encodes CASSLARESGEQYF.

The V call is TRBV7-9, the J call TRBJ2-2; D gene uncertain. Trimming removed 1 base from V and 0 bases from J, with 6 bases in between. The CDR3 runs 15 residues. Germline CDR1 SEHNR, CDR2 FQNEAQ (reference sequence). The chain's CDR3 is CASSLDSPNTGELFF. The CDR3 DNA reads TGTGCCAGCAGCTTAGATAGCCCGAACACCGGGGAGCTGTTTTTT.

This clone is termed medium-sized. For the CDR3, the DNA is TGTGCCAGCAGTGAAGGAGGGGGCGGTCAGCCCCAGCATTTT. It specifies CASSEGGGGQPQHF. The rearrangement uses TRBV6-1 and TRBJ1-5; 7 nucleotides agree with TRBD1. Germline-derived CDR1 and CDR2 are MNHNS and SASEGT. With V trimmed by 1 base and J by 6 bases, 3 bases remained unmatched. This CDR3 has 14 residues.

V usage is TRBV14 and J usage is TRBJ2-7; TRBD2 matches 12 bases. The trim removed 3 bases at V and 6 bases at J, leaving 9 bases unmatched. The CDR3 runs 16 residues. The V gene's germline CDR1 is SGHDN and CDR2 FVKESK. Here the CDR3 reads CASSHLTSGSMSEQYF. CDR3 DNA: TGTGCCAGCAGCCACCTGACTAGCGGGAGTATGAGCGAGCAGTACTTC.

The chain uses TRBV5-1 and TRBJ2-3; D is ambiguous. The germline gives CDR1 SGHRS, CDR2 YFSETQ. The CDR3 covers 15 residues. V gave up 0 bases and J gave up 2 bases, with 10 bases separating them. In DNA form, the CDR3 reads TGCGCCAGCAGCTTGGTCGGGTCACCCACAGATACGCAGTATTTT. Translated, it gives CASSLVGSPTDTQYF.

The genes are TRBV11-2 and TRBJ1-2; weak D call: TRBD1 (5 bases). The CDR3 has 13 amino acids. Trimming pared 2 bases from V and 2 bases from J, leaving 6 bases between. The germline V gene has CDR1 SGHAT and CDR2 FQNNGV. The CDR3 DNA reads TGTGCCAGCAGCTTACCAGGGAACTATGGCTACACCTTC. This translates into CASSLPGNYGYTF.

The chain links TRBV6-2 or TRBV6-3 to TRBJ2-2; the match to TRBD1 covers 8 bases. The trim removed 5 bases at V and 4 bases at J, leaving 15 bases unmatched. Germline CDR1 MNHEY, CDR2 SVGEGT. This CDR3 has 18 residues. The CDR3 loop is CASSRNLRTGSGTGELFF. CDR3 sequence (DNA): TGTGCCAGCAGTCGCAATCTCAGGACAGGGTCGGGCACCGGGGAGCTGTTTTTT.

The rearrangement joins TRBV7-2 to TRBJ1-1; no reliable D call. Germline-derived CDR1 and CDR2 are SGHTA and FQGNSA. The CDR3 has 11 amino acids. Trimming cost V 2 bases and J 6 bases, with 4 bases left between them. CDR3: CASSLIAEAFF. CDR3 sequence (DNA): TGTGCCAGCAGCTTAATAGCTGAAGCTTTCTTT. The full variable domain, in which reference TRBV7-2 and TRBJ1-1 provide the parts outside the CDR3, is GAGVSQSPSNKVTEKGKDVELRCDPISGHTALYWYRQSLGQGLEFLIYFQGNSAPDKSGLPSDRFSAERTGGSVSTLTIQRTQQEDSAVYLCASSLIAEAFFGQGTRLTVV.

The V gene is TRBV30, the J gene TRBJ1-1; TRBD1 is a possible D gene (6 bases). Germline-derived CDR1 and CDR2 are GTSNPN and SVGIG (reference sequence). The V and J ends lost 2 bases and 9 bases respectively, with 10 bases between them. The CDR3 has 11 residues. The CDR3, as DNA: TGTGCCTGGAGTACGGGGGGCCAAGCTTTCTTT. It specifies CAWSTGGQAFF.

J is TRBJ1-6 and V is TRBV6-5, with a weak D call TRBD1 (5 bases). V lost 4 bases to trimming and J lost 7 bases, with 14 bases between them. The CDR3 runs to 15 residues. The germline CDR1 and CDR2 sequences are MNHEY and SVGAGI. The CDR3 DNA is TGTGCCAGCAGTTTCGGCAGGGCCGGCAATTCACCCCTCCACTTT. Translated: CASSFGRAGNSPLHF.

The genes are TRBV15 and TRBJ1-4; possible D gene TRBD1, 6 bases. Germline CDR1 and CDR2: LNHNV and YYDKDF (reference sequence). The CDR3 extends over 14 amino acids. The V end was cut by 0 bases, the J end by 8 bases, with 10 bases between. The CDR3: CATSRDLGTEKLFF. For the CDR3, the DNA is TGTGCCACCAGCAGAGATCTGGGGACAGAAAAACTGTTTTTT.

This clone has a handful of counts. CDR3 coding DNA: TGTGCCAGTAGTATAGTCACAGACCCTGAAGCTTTCTTT. This sequence encodes CASSIVTDPEAFF. The rearrangement links TRBV19 to TRBJ1-1; unclear D gene. The V end lost 1 base, the J end lost 6 bases, and 9 bases lay between the germline ends. CDR1 is LNHDA, CDR2 SQIVND, per germline (reference sequence). This CDR3 contains 13 residues.